One sample yielded the 17 T cell receptor beta chains listed below, sequenced in a study of regulatory T cells in long-lasting Graves disease. Both iRepertoire HTBI primers and Arm-PCR of CDR3 regions were used to build the TCR beta libraries. One entry per CDR3 protein results from TCRdb running MiXCR on the multiplex PCR reads. The profile shows more than 300,000 distinct CDR3 sequences, about 14% of them singletons. Time point reported: newly diagnosed GD, antithyroid drugs for less than 3 months. TCR sequences were obtained from RNA taken from PBMCs. The source was peripheral blood mononuclear cells (PBMCs), collected at new diagnosis, from a patient treated with antithyroid drugs. The receptor set was obtained from a female donor with Graves disease.

This clonotype was counted at least ten times. The chain carries TRBV6-2 or TRBV6-3 and TRBJ2-3, with 10 bases matching TRBD1. J was trimmed by 3 bases and V by 3 bases; bases with no gene match: 9. Germline V lookup: CDR1 MNHEY, CDR2 SVGEGT. There are 17 residues in the CDR3. The DNA for the CDR3 is TGTGCCAGCAGTTATTGGGGTTCGGGACAGGGGACAGATACGCAGTATTTT. Translated: CASSYWGSGQGTDTQYF.

This clonotype was seen ten or more times. The chain is built from TRBV28 and TRBJ1-4; D not resolved. Germline V gene data show CDR1 as MDHEN and CDR2 as SYDVKM. Trimming left V 4 bases short and J 10 bases short, with 13 bases between. The CDR3 loop spans 13 amino acids. CDR3 amino acids: CASSYPLERKLFF. CDR3 sequence (DNA): TGTGCCAGCAGTTATCCCTTGGAGAGAAAACTGTTTTTT.

The rearrangement links TRBV11-2 to TRBJ2-3; 9 nucleotides match TRBD2. The junction had 10 bases not matched to a gene; V was cut back by 4 bases and J by 2 bases. The CDR3 is made up of 17 amino acids. CDR1 SGHAT and CDR2 FQNNGV come from the germline V gene. In nucleotides, the CDR3 is TGTGCCAGCAGCTCCTCTGCGGGGGGGCCGGACACAGATACGCAGTATTTT. Translated, it gives CASSSSAGGPDTDTQYF. Combining the CDR3 with reference TRBV11-2 and TRBJ2-3 gives the whole variable domain EAGVAQSPRYKIIEKRQSVAFWCNPISGHATLYWYQQILGQGPKLLIQFQNNGVVDDSQLPKDRFSAERLKGVDSTLKIQPAKLEDSAVYLCASSSSAGGPDTDTQYFGPGTRLTVL.

This clonotype has ten or more counts. This chain uses TRBV7-9 with TRBJ2-5, with TRBD1 as a possible D gene (6 bases). CDR3 length: 14 residues. Trimming removed 2 bases at V and 2 bases at J, with 9 bases between. CDR1 SEHNR and CDR2 FQNEAQ come from the germline V gene (reference sequence). CDR3 coding DNA: TGTGCCAGCAGCTTAAATCAGGGGCAAGAGACCCAGTACTTC. It specifies CASSLNQGQETQYF.

The rearrangement links TRBV12-3 or TRBV12-4 to TRBJ2-4; 11 nucleotides match TRBD2. The V and J ends lost 6 bases and 0 bases, in that order; junction bases with no gene match: 4. The CDR3 loop spans 16 amino acids. The CDR3 loop reads CASSFSGRAAKNIQYF. The CDR3 DNA follows: TGTGCCAGCAGCTTTAGCGGGAGGGCAGCCAAAAACATTCAGTACTTC.

The J gene is TRBJ1-1, the V gene TRBV4-1, with 9 nucleotides matching TRBD1. CDR1 is MGHRA and CDR2 is YSYEKL in the germline V gene. V lost 5 bases to trimming and J lost 7 bases; unmatched junction nucleotides: 14. The CDR3 spans 16 residues. In DNA, the CDR3 is TGCGCCAGCAGCTCGCTACTACTGGGACAGGGCGTTGAAGCTTTCTTT. This encodes CASSSLLLGQGVEAFF.

The CDR3 coding sequence is TGTGCCAGCAGCGTAGCACCCGGGACTACCAATTACAATGAGCAGTTCTTC. Protein sequence: CASSVAPGTTNYNEQFF. This chain connects TRBV9 to TRBJ2-1, with 7 bases identical to TRBD2. Germline V gives CDR1 SGDLS, CDR2 YYNGEE. J was trimmed by 4 bases and V by 0 bases; bases with no gene match: 10. The CDR3 spans 17 residues.

A few counts support this clonotype. The chain joins TRBV30 to TRBJ2-1; D unclear. V was cut by 1 base and J by 5 bases, with 15 bases left in between. Germline CDR1 and CDR2: GTSNPN and SVGIG (reference sequence). The CDR3 is 15 amino acids. The CDR3 DNA is TGTGCCTGGAGTGGGGGTCATAAACCCGACAATGAGCAGTTCTTC. Protein product: CAWSGGHKPDNEQFF. The whole variable domain, remainder taken from reference TRBV30 and TRBJ2-1, is SQTIHQWPATLVQPVGSPLSLECTVEGTSNPNLYWYRQAAGRGLQLLFYSVGIGQISSEVPQNLSASRPQDRQFILSSKKLLLSDSGFYLCAWSGGHKPDNEQFFGPGTRLTVL.

This clonotype was seen at least ten times. V and J are TRBV29-1 and TRBJ2-3, with 7 bases lining up with TRBD1. Germline V CDR1 and CDR2: SQVTM, ANQGSEA. The junction had 8 bases not matched to a gene; V was cut back by 1 base and J by 1 base. CDR3 length equals 16 residues. DNA of the CDR3: TGCAGCGTTGAAGGCACCCGGGACAGTCGCACAGATACGCAGTATTTT. Its translation is CSVEGTRDSRTDTQYF.

This clonotype came up many times. This chain joins TRBV7-7 and TRBJ2-5, with D tentatively TRBD1 (5 bases). The germline V and J ends were trimmed by 6 bases and 2 bases, with 13 bases remaining between them. The CDR3 length is 14 residues. CDR1 SSHAT and CDR2 FNYEAQ come from the germline V gene (reference sequence). The CDR3 bases are TGTGCCAGCAGTCAATCAGGGAATCAAGAGACCCAGTACTTC. As protein: CASSQSGNQETQYF.

The chain employs TRBV19 and TRBJ1-2; TRBD1 matches at 11 bases. This CDR3 comprises 15 residues. From germline, CDR1 is LNHDA and CDR2 SQIVND (reference sequence). The V segment lost 7 bases and the J segment 4 bases; nucleotides outside the gene matches: 8. Here the CDR3 reads CASTPGQGASYGYTF. The CDR3 coding sequence is TGTGCCAGTACCCCCGGACAGGGGGCCTCCTATGGCTACACCTTC.

The chain recombines TRBV5-6 with TRBJ1-2, with a tentative D call TRBD1 (5 bases). V gave up 4 bases and J gave up 2 bases, with 12 bases separating them. The CDR3 length is 14 residues. Per the germline V gene, CDR1 is SGHDT and CDR2 is YYEEEE. CDR3 sequence (DNA): TGTGCCAGCAGCGGGGGGGAACAGAACTATGGCTACACCTTC. As protein: CASSGGEQNYGYTF.

This chain uses TRBV11-2 with TRBJ2-1; D may correspond to TRBD1 or TRBD2 (6 bases each). From germline, CDR1 is SGHAT and CDR2 FQNNGV. The CDR3 runs to 14 residues. V was shortened by 7 bases and J by 1 base, with 11 bases between the two germline ends. This CDR3 is CASNPGASYNEQFF. The CDR3 DNA reads as TGTGCCAGCAACCCGGGGGCTTCCTACAATGAGCAGTTCTTC. Drawing the rest from reference TRBV11-2 and TRBJ2-1, the complete variable domain is EAGVAQSPRYKIIEKRQSVAFWCNPISGHATLYWYQQILGQGPKLLIQFQNNGVVDDSQLPKDRFSAERLKGVDSTLKIQPAKLEDSAVYLCASNPGASYNEQFFGPGTRLTVL.

The V gene is TRBV9, the J gene TRBJ2-1; tentative D call: TRBD2 (6 bases). Germline assignment: CDR1 SGDLS and CDR2 YYNGEE. The CDR3 has 14 residues. V was pared by 2 bases and J by 4 bases, with 10 bases between. The CDR3 bases are TGTGCCAGCAGCGTTACTAGCCTTTACAATGAGCAGTTCTTC. It codes for CASSVTSLYNEQFF.

J is TRBJ2-3 and V is TRBV5-4, with 8 positions matching TRBD1. The CDR3 sequence is 14 residues long. Germline values: CDR1 SGHNT, CDR2 YYREEE (reference sequence). V was pared by 2 bases and J by 4 bases, with 3 bases of the junction left unmatched. CDR3 in DNA: TGTGCCAGCAGCTTCCGACAGGGGTCAGATACGCAGTATTTT. Translated: CASSFRQGSDTQYF. Filled out from reference TRBV5-4 and TRBJ2-3, the complete variable domain reads ETGVTQSPTHLIKTRGQQVTLRCSSQSGHNTVSWYQQALGQGPQFIFQYYREEENGRGNFPPRFSGLQFPNYSSELNVNALELDDSALYLCASSFRQGSDTQYFGPGTRLTVL.

This clonotype was counted ten times or more. V is TRBV4-1 and J is TRBJ2-5; no clear D. Trimming cost V 1 base and J 2 bases, with 14 bases left between them. The germline V gene has CDR1 MGHRA and CDR2 YSYEKL. The CDR3 length is 16 residues. The DNA of the CDR3 is TGCGCCAGCAGCCAAGTTTACGGCGGAACGCAAGAGACCCAGTACTTC. Protein sequence: CASSQVYGGTQETQYF.

The table lists this clonotype with a few counts. In nucleotides, the CDR3 is TGTGCCAGCAGTCCCTCGGGCTCCGACAGAACAAACTCCTACGAGCAGTACTTC. Translation: CASSPSGSDRTNSYEQYF. The chain is built from TRBV3-1 and TRBJ2-7; TRBD1 might be the D (5 bases). Per germline, CDR1 LGHDT and CDR2 YNNKEL (reference sequence). V lost 6 bases, J lost 0 bases, and 24 bases lay in between. The CDR3 has 18 amino acids.